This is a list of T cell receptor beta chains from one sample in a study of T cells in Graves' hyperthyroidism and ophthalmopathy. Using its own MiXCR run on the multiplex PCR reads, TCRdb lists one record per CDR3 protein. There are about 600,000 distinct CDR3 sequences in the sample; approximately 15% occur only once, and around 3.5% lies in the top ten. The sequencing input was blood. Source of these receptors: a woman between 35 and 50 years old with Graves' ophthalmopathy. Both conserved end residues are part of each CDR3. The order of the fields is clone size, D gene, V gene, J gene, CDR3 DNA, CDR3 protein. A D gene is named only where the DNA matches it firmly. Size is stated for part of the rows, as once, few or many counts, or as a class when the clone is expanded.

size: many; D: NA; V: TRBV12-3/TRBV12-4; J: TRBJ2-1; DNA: TGTGCCAGCAGTTTTTTGGGGGAGCAGTTCTTC; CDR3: CASSFLGEQFF
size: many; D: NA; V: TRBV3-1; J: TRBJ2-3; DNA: TGTGCCAGCAGCCAAGATTCCGACTACACAGATACGCAGTATTTT; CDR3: CASSQDSDYTDTQYF
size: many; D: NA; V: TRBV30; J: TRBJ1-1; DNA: TGTGCCTGGAATTTCGGGGGCGGGAACACTGAAGCTTTCTTT; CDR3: CAWNFGGGNTEAFF
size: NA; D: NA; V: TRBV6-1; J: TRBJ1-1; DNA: TGTGCCAGCAGCCAAGCTTCTATCAGGGGCGCCGTGAACACTGAAGCTTCCTTT; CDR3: CASSQASIRGAVNTEASF
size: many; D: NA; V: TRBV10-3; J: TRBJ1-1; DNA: TGTGCCACTAAGACAAACCAAAACACTGAAGCTTTCTTT; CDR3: CATKTNQNTEAFF
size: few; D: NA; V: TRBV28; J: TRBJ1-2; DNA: TGTGCCAGCAGCTGGACAGTAGATGTCTATGGCTACACCTTC; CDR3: CASSWTVDVYGYTF
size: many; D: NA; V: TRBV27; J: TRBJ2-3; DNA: TGTGCCAGCAGCCACTCTAGGCGCGGGCTCAGAAAGGGATCCACAGATACGCAGTATTTT; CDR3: CASSHSRRGLRKGSTDTQYF
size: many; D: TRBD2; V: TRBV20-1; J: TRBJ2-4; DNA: TGCAGTGCACTAGCGGGAGGGGACAAAAACATTCAGTACTTC; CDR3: CSALAGGDKNIQYF
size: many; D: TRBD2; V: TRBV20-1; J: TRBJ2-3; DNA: TGCAGTGCTAGAGACTACCCTCTAGCGGGAGTGACAGATACGCAGTATTTT; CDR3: CSARDYPLAGVTDTQYF
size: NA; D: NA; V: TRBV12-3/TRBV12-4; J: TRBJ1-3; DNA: TGTGCCAGCAGTTTACAGGACAGCTCTGGAAACACCATATATTTT; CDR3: CASSLQDSSGNTIYF
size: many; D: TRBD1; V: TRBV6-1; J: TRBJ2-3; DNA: TGTGCCAGCAGAATCCAGGGGGCGCGAACAGATACGCAGTATTTT; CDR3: CASRIQGARTDTQYF
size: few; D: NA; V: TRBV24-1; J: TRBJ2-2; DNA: TGTGCCACCAGTGATTTCTTGGACCGGGAGCTGTTTTTT; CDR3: CATSDFLDRELFF
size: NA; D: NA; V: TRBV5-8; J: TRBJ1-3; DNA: TGTGCCAGCAGCTTCTTACTCACCGGGACCGAGAGGGGAAACACCATATATTTT; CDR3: CASSFLLTGTERGNTIYF
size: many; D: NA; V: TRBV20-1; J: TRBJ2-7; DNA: TGCAGTGCTAGAGACCATCCTTGGTCACGTCCCTCCTACGAGCAGTACTTC; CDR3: CSARDHPWSRPSYEQYF
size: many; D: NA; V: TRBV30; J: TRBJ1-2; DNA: TGTGCCTGGAGGGTTGGTTACAGAGGTGGCTACACCTTC; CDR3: CAWRVGYRGGYTF
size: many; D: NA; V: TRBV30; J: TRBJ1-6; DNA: TGTGCCTGGAGTGTTGGCGGAAACTCCTATAATTCACCCCTCCACTTT; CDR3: CAWSVGGNSYNSPLHF
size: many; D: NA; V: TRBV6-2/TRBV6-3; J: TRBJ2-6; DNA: TGTGCCAGCAGCTCTACCTCTGGGGCCAACGTCCTGACTTTC; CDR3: CASSSTSGANVLTF
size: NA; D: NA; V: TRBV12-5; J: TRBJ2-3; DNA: TGTGCTAGTGGCCGCTCAGCAGATACGCAGTATTTT; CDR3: CASGRSADTQYF
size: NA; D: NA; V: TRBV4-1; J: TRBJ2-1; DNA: TGCGCCAGCAGCCGAATAATACGAGATGAGCAGTTCTTC; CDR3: CASSRIIRDEQFF
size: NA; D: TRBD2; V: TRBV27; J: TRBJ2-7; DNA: TGTGCCAGCAGTTGGCGGCCCGGGGGGGAGCAGTACTTC; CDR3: CASSWRPGGEQYF
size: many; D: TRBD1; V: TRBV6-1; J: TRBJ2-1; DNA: TGTGCCAGCAGGGGAGGGGACAGGGTTCAAGCGGGTGAGCAGTTCTTC; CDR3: CASRGGDRVQAGEQFF
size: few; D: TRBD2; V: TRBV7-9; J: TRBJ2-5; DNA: TGTGCCAGCAGCCCTGCGAGCGGGAGGCCAGGGGAGACCCAGTACTTC; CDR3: CASSPASGRPGETQYF
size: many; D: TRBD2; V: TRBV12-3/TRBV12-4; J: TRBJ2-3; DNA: TGTGCCAGCAGTACGGAGCGGGGGGCGTTGACAGATACGCAGTATTTT; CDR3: CASSTERGALTDTQYF
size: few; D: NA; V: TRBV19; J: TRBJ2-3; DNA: TGTGCCACTCGGAGCGGAGATACGCAGTATTTT; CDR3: CATRSGDTQYF
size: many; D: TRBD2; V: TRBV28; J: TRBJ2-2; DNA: TGTGCCAGCAGACCCCCACCTCATCTAGCGGGAGACACCGGGGAGCTGTTTTTT; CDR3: CASRPPPHLAGDTGELFF
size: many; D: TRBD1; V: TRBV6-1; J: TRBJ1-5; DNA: TGTGCCAGCAGTTCCCAGGGGGGGAATCAGCCCCAGCATTTT; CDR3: CASSSQGGNQPQHF
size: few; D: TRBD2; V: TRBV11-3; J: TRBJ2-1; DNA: TGTGCCAGCAGCCGACTAGCGGGAGGTCGGGATGAGCAGTTCTTC; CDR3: CASSRLAGGRDEQFF
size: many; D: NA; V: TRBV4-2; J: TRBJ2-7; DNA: TGTGCCAGCAGCCAAGATTCCGCAGGGAGCTCCTACGAGCAGTACTTC; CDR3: CASSQDSAGSSYEQYF
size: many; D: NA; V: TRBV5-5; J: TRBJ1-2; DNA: TGTGCCAGCAGCTTGGCCGTCACCCCTGAGGGCTACACCTTC; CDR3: CASSLAVTPEGYTF
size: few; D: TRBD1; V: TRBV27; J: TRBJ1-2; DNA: TGTGCCAGCAGTTTATGGGGGGACAGTGGCTACACCTTC; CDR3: CASSLWGDSGYTF
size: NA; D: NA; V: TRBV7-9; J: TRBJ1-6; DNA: TGTGCCAGCAGCTTTACAGGAGGCTATAATTCACCCCTCCACTTT; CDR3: CASSFTGGYNSPLHF
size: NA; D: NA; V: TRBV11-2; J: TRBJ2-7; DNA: TGTGCCAGCAGCCGAGGTGGTCGGAACGAGCAGTACTTC; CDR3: CASSRGGRNEQYF
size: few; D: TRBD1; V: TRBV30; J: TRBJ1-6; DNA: TGTGCCTGGTCGTCAGGGGGCCCCCTCCACTTT; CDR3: CAWSSGGPLHF
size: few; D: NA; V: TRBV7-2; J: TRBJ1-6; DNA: TGTGCCAGCAGCTTAAGGTCCCAGGGTAGTTCACCCCTCCACTTT; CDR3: CASSLRSQGSSPLHF
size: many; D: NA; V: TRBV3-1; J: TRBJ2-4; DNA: TGTGCCAGCAGCCAAGTGCGAAGCGCCGGGGGAAACATTCAGTACTTC; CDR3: CASSQVRSAGGNIQYF
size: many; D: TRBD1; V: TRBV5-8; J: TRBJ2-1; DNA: TGTGCCAGCAGCTTGGAGGGACAGGTCTACAATGAGCAGTTCTTC; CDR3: CASSLEGQVYNEQFF
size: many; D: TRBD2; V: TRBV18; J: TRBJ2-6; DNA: TGTGCCAGCTCACCGCCGGGGGGGAGGGCCAACGTCCTGACTTTC; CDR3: CASSPPGGRANVLTF
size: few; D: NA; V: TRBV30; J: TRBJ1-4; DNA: TGTGCCTGGAGCGGGACGCGGACTAATGAAAAACTGTTTTTT; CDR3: CAWSGTRTNEKLFF
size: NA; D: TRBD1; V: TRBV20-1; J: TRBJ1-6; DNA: TGCAGTGCTAGAGGGGGACAGGGCACCTATAATTCACCCCTCCACTTT; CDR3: CSARGGQGTYNSPLHF
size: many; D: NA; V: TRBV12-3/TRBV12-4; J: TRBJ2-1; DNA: TGTGCCAGCAGTTTCGGACGGCGGGCCTACAATGAGCAGTTCTTC; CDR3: CASSFGRRAYNEQFF
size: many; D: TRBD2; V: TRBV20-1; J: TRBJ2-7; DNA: TGCAGTGCTATACTAGCGGGGAACGAGCAGTACTTC; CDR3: CSAILAGNEQYF
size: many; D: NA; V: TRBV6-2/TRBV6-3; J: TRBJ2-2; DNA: TGTGCCAGTCTCGGAGAAAGCGGAGGCAGGGGGGAGCTGTTTTTT; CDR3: CASLGESGGRGELFF
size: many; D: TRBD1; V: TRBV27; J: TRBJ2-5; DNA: TGTGCCAGCAGTTTACTTGGGACAGGTAGCCAGACCCAGTACTTC; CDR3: CASSLLGTGSQTQYF
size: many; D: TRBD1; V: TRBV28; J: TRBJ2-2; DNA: TGTGCCAGCAAAGATGGACAGGCGTTGAACACCGGGGAGCTGTTTTTT; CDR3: CASKDGQALNTGELFF
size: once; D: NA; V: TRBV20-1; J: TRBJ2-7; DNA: TGCAGTGCTCTTGTGGGGTCCCCAGGGTACGAGCAGTACTTC; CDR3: CSALVGSPGYEQYF
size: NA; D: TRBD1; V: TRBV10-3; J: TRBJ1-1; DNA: TGTGCCATCAGTGAGCCTGGGACAGCGAACACTAAAGCTTTCTTT; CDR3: CAISEPGTANTKAFF
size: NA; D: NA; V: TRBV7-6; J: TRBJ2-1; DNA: TGTGCCAGCAGCTTAAGTACTGTGGGGACCGGCCAAGCGTACAATGAGCAGTTCTTC; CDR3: CASSLSTVGTGQAYNEQFF
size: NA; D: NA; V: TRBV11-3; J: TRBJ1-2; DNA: TGTTCCAGCAGCCCGGCGGGGGGCTACACCTTC; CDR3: CSSSPAGGYTF
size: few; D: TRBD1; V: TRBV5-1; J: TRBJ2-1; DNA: TGCGCCAGCAGCTGGGACAGGGGGTCGTCCAATGTGGAGTTCTTC; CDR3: CASSWDRGSSNVEFF
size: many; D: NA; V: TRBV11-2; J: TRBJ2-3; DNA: TGTGCCAGCAGCTTTGTACTACCCTCCGATACGCAGTATTTT; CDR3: CASSFVLPSDTQYF
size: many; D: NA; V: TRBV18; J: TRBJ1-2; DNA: TGTGCCAGCTCAGCCTCTGGGGGCGGCTACACCTTC; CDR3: CASSASGGGYTF
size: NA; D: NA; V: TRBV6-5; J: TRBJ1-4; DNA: TGTGCCAGCAGTTACACCTCGGGGAATGAAAAACTGTTTTTT; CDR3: CASSYTSGNEKLFF
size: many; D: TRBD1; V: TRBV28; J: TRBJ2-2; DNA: TGTGCCAGCAGGGCCCCGGGACAGGGCAACACCGGGGAGCTGTTTTTT; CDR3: CASRAPGQGNTGELFF
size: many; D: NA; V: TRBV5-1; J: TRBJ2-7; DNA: TGCGCCAGCAGCTTGACAGAGGACTACGAGCAGTACTTC; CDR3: CASSLTEDYEQYF